The sequence of this TCR beta chain was determined in a study of blood T cell repertoires in COVID-19 (dated by TCRdb to 2020 to 2021). About the investigation overall: Samples covering the acute and convalescent phases of COVID-19 were provided by collaborators in the United States, Italy and Spain. The material from the prospective study consisted of cDNA or gDNA derived from T cells, B-cell-depleted T cells, or PBMCs. Deeply sampled blood TCRbeta repertoires from subjects exposed to, actively infected with, or recovered from COVID-19 were included in the dataset. The repertoires were released in a freely available public database meant as a resource for research on the immune response to SARS-CoV-2. Where HLA class I and class II types were available, the types were taken from metadata supplied by the sample provider, not from assay-based typing. Sample metadata almost always included a de-identified subject ID, COVID-19 status, age in years and sex. The samples were drawn from the first 160 participants of the ongoing ImmuneRACE study and from 1,200 or so subjects provided by 6 global collaborators. What the study reported, not specific to this receptor: How much clinical and demographic metadata was included differed by source and by participant, and the metadata was provided uncurated.

TCRbeta CDR3 regions were amplified from genomic DNA using the immunoSEQ Assay, a bias-controlled multiplex PCR. The paper's processing steps were these. The number of nucleated cells in each sample was estimated from the amplification of reference gene primers within the assay. Sequence reads were collapsed and filtered to measure the absolute abundance of every unique TCRbeta CDR3 rearrangement. For each sample, productive Simpson clonality was calculated as the square root of Simpson's diversity index over productive rearrangements. The table was pulled from immuneACCESS by TCRdb, which kept in-frame rearrangements only. Such tables lose some clones; where checked, under half of the loss comes from unresolved V genes, and the rest has no known cause. The D gene and trimming were derived from the DNA, and the V and J assignments and clone size from that table. This sample has 90,000 to 100,000 clones in its table, and roughly 84% of those were observed once. Around 6.6% of the sample lies in the top ten.

CDR1 KGHSH and CDR2 LQKENI are derived from the germline V gene. Trimming accounts for 4 bases at V and 1 base at J, while the number of junction bases matched to no gene is 3. Measured from the cysteine to the phenylalanine, the CDR3 is 14 residues long. Just CDR3 DNA is preserved here, 42 bases in frame from base 1. In regard to this clone: The antigen this receptor binds is unknown. The sample holds no much larger clone one base away, and base qualities are not on file.

Each collaborating institution followed its own protocols to collect whole blood in K2EDTA tubes. Collaborator samples were shipped for TCRbeta analysis as frozen whole blood, isolated PBMCs, or DNA extracted from either sample type. Specimen: peripheral blood. This clonotype originated in a man aged 55 to 70 with acute or convalescent COVID-19. The rearranged chain carries TRBV18 and TRBJ2-5; 7 nucleotides in the junction match TRBD1. In nucleotide form, the sequence is TGTGCCAGCTCACAGGGACAGTCCCAAGAGACCCAGTACTTC. This yields the protein CASSQGQSQETQYF.